This entry lists 10 T cell receptor beta chains sequenced from one sample in a study of T cell repertoires in aging, cancer and after chemotherapy. Amplification of TCR beta used genomic DNA extracted from peripheral blood. Multiplex touch-down PCR with TRB-A/B primers amplified rearranged V-D-J TRB sequences. TCRdb reprocessed the multiplex PCR reads via MiXCR and lists one record per CDR3 protein. The profile shows under 2,500 distinct CDR3 sequences, around three fifths of them singletons. Sequenced sample: blood. Source of these receptors: a human donor with a blood cancer.

This clonotype was counted a few times. V usage is TRBV6-5 and J usage is TRBJ2-7; D possibly corresponds to TRBD1 (5 bases). Germline CDR1 and CDR2: MNHEY and SVGAGI. The CDR3 runs 13 residues. Trimming stripped 7 bases from V and 2 bases from J, with 12 bases between. CDR3 nucleotide sequence: TGTGCCAGCACGGCAGGGCCAACCTACGAGCAGTACTTC. It translates to CASTAGPTYEQYF.

The chain carries TRBV6-5 and TRBJ2-7; a weak D match, TRBD1 (6 bases). Germline V CDR1 and CDR2: MNHEY, SVGAGI. The CDR3 sequence is 13 residues long. Trimming removed 8 bases at V and 5 bases at J, with 16 bases between. The chain's CDR3 is CASRDRGGHEQYF. The CDR3 DNA is TGTGCCAGCCGGGACCGAGGGGGTCACGAGCAGTACTTC.

The CDR3 reads CAWSEDRGPYGYTF. The DNA for the CDR3 is TGTGCCTGGAGCGAGGACAGGGGGCCCTATGGCTACACCTTC. This chain connects TRBV30 to TRBJ1-2; TRBD1 matches at 11 bases. The CDR3 is 14 residues long. V shed 3 bases, J shed 4 bases, and the junction held 4 bases outside the gene matches. Germline V gives CDR1 GTSNPN, CDR2 SVGIG (reference sequence).

The rearrangement joins TRBV7-2 to TRBJ1-2, with TRBD1 matching over 8 bases. The CDR3 consists of 13 residues. Trimming removed 3 bases from V and 5 bases from J; junction bases left unmatched: 2. Germline loops: CDR1 SGHTA, CDR2 FQGNSA. CDR3: CASSLGQEYGYTF. The CDR3 nucleotides read TGTGCCAGCAGCTTGGGACAGGAGTATGGCTACACCTTC.

This clonotype was seen a few times. The V and J genes are TRBV6-4 and TRBJ2-1; 8 bases align to TRBD2. The CDR3 is 15 residues long. The trim removed 0 bases at V and 3 bases at J, leaving 1 base unmatched. Germline CDR1 is MRHNA and CDR2 is SNTAGT. This CDR3 is CASSDSSGDYNEQFF. CDR3 DNA: TGTGCCAGCAGTGACTCTAGCGGGGACTACAATGAGCAGTTCTTC.

There are a few counts of this clonotype. The chain links TRBV4-3 to TRBJ2-1, with D possibly TRBD2 on 5 matching bases. Trimming stripped 1 base from V and 0 bases from J, with 10 bases between. There are 16 residues in the CDR3. CDR1 LGHNA and CDR2 YSLEER come from the germline V gene. Here the CDR3 DNA reads TGCGCCAGCAGCCAAGTCGGAGCGGTCTCCTACAATGAGCAGTTCTTC. This sequence encodes CASSQVGAVSYNEQFF.

The J gene is TRBJ2-7, the V gene TRBV6-1, with D maybe TRBD2 (5 bases). Germline V gene lookup returns CDR1 MNHNS and CDR2 SASEGT. V was cut by 6 bases and J by 7 bases, with 10 bases left in between. This CDR3 has 11 amino acids. The CDR3 DNA reads as TGTGCCAGCAGCTACGGGGAAGAGCAGTACTTC. Translated: CASSYGEEQYF.

The V call is TRBV11-3, the J call TRBJ2-7; 8 bases agree with TRBD1. CDR3 length: 13 amino acids. CDR1 and CDR2 (germline): SGHNT, YENEEA. Trimming took 5 bases from V and 12 from J; bases not matched to a gene: 12. CDR3 in amino acids: CASSPTTGGRTYF. In DNA form, the CDR3 reads TGTGCCAGCAGCCCAACAACAGGGGGGAGGACGTACTTC.

V gene TRBV12-3 or TRBV12-4 combines with J gene TRBJ2-1; 13 bases agree with TRBD2. The CDR3 spans 14 residues. V dropped 8 bases and J dropped 7; count of bases not matched to a gene: 5. The CDR3 bases are TGTGCCAGCGGAAGACTAGCGGGGGGTAATGAGCAGTTCTTC. This codes for CASGRLAGGNEQFF.

The V and J genes are TRBV5-6 and TRBJ2-5, with 9 bases aligning to TRBD2. The germline V gene encodes CDR1 SGHDT and CDR2 YYEEEE. The CDR3 runs to 18 residues. The V segment lost 4 bases and the J segment 5 bases; nucleotides outside the gene matches: 18. The CDR3 bases are TGTGCCAGCAGCCCTACACAATGGACTAGCGTGAGGGAGGAGACCCAGTACTTC. It specifies CASSPTQWTSVREETQYF.